This T cell receptor (beta chain) was recorded in a study of T-cell reconstitution after alpha-beta-depleted transplantation in children (TCRdb year 2016). At the level of the whole study: T-cell immune reconstitution after TCRalphabeta/CD19-depleted allogeneic hematopoietic cell transplantation in children was quantitatively tracked in the study by means of TCR repertoire profiling.

Receptors were amplified or captured by PCR. Sequenced using an Illumina HiSeq 2500. To normalize quantification of the TCRbeta repertoire, the TCR libraries were built with molecular barcoding that relied on unique molecular identifiers. Clones were called with MiXCR by TCRdb after fastp trimmed the public reads at Q25, and only in-frame beta chains were retained. Here each entry gathers all rows of one CDR3 protein and keeps the most common genes and DNA. The sample table contains a few hundred thousand distinct CDR3 sequences; only one count was recorded for 18% of them. The ten largest clones capture 2.5% to 3.5% of the sample. V has 7 bases trimmed and J has 3 bases trimmed; junction bases matching no gene number 8. The germline V gene yields SGHRS for CDR1 and YFSETQ for CDR2. CDR3 length: 16 amino acids, cysteine to phenylalanine. Only CDR3 DNA is held: 48 bases, read in frame from base 1. This clonotype was recorded at least ten times. Its antigen is still unknown. No base quality information exists; no much larger clone differs at one position.

The receptor was isolated from a human donor who donated a stem cell graft to a child with acute lymphoblastic leukemia. The source material was PBMCs from the stem cell graft donor, sampled from the stem cell graft. The sequence is built from TRBV5-1 and TRBJ2-3, and 13 bases in between align with TRBD2. The DNA sequence reads TGCGCCAGCTCGCCTCGGACTAGCGGGAGAACAGATACGCAGTATTTT. Translated, this gives CASSPRTSGRTDTQYF. The CDR3, completed at both ends by the reference TRBV5-1 and TRBJ2-3 genes, gives the full variable domain KAGVTQTPRYLIKTRGQQVTLSCSPISGHRSVSWYQQTPGQGLQFLFEYFSETQRNKGNFPGRFSGRQFSNSRSEMNVSTLELGDSALYLCASSPRTSGRTDTQYFGPGTRLTVL.